Listed here is a single T cell receptor beta chain. The sample belongs to a study of blood T cell repertoires in COVID-19. The wider study: Samples representing acute and convalescent COVID-19 were sourced from the United States, Italy and Spain.

Methods used by the authors: The assay estimated nucleated cells by amplifying reference gene primers. Clones were sequenced by immunoSEQ multiplex PCR, and TCRdb holds only the in-frame ones, with some missing. That table is the source of V, J and clone size, and D and trimming were worked out from the DNA. The sample shows around 70,000 clones, over 85% of them seen only once. The clonotype was recovered from a human donor in a cohort sampled during active COVID-19. Material for sequencing was peripheral blood.

CDR3 sequence (DNA): TGTGCCAGCAGCTCAGCCGGGACTAGAAGAAATGAGCAGTTCTTC. Protein: CASSSAGTRRNEQFF. V gene TRBV7-3 combines with J gene TRBJ2-1, with TRBD2 matching 8 bases. Unmatched junction bases numbered 9, after V lost 4 bases and J lost 7 bases. This CDR3 is built from 15 residues. The germline V gene has CDR1 SGHTA and CDR2 FQGTGA. The variable domain in full, with the rest retrieved from reference TRBV7-3 and TRBJ2-1, is GAGVSQTPSNKVTEKGKYVELRCDPISGHTALYWYRQSLGQGPEFLIYFQGTGAADDSGLPNDRFFAVRPEGSVSTLKIQRTERGDSAVYLCASSSAGTRRNEQFFGPGTRLTVL.